This T cell receptor beta chain appears in the sequencing data of a study of cytomegalovirus exposure and HLA in healthy donors. In the case of this clone: Its antigen is undetermined.

Trimming removed 0 bases at V and 2 bases at J, with 9 bases between. The CDR3 is 15 residues long. Looked up from germline, CDR1 is SGHRS and CDR2 is YFSETQ. The repertoire was sequenced with immunoSEQ multiplex PCR; TCRdb's copy has only in-frame clones and lacks some. The sample has 200,000 to 250,000 clones; approximately 83% are singletons. The donors were part of the roughly 120-subject validation cohort, which stood apart from the approximately 700-subject first cohort. Notes on the study in general: A few of the chains that were CMV-associated were confirmed in vitro to be specific for CMV antigens. The classifier reportedly diagnosed cytomegalovirus status with high sensitivity and specificity.

The rearrangement uses TRBV5-1 and TRBJ1-5; D unresolved. The sample taken for sequencing was PBMCs. The receptor was derived from a woman aged 25 to 39 in good health and CMV-seropositive. The CDR3 loop reads CASSLDGDGNQPQHF. The CDR3, as DNA: TGCGCCAGCAGCTTGGACGGGGATGGCAATCAGCCCCAGCATTTT. Full variable domain (missing parts from reference TRBV5-1 and TRBJ1-5): KAGVTQTPRYLIKTRGQQVTLSCSPISGHRSVSWYQQTPGQGLQFLFEYFSETQRNKGNFPGRFSGRQFSNSRSEMNVSTLELGDSALYLCASSLDGDGNQPQHFGDGTRLSIL.